This is a list of T cell receptor beta chains from one sample in a study of shared clonotypes between healthy human individuals. Clones were read by immunoSEQ multiplex PCR, and TCRdb kept only the in-frame ones, dropping some. The sample consists of millions of clones, 85% to 95% of them appearing once. The sequenced sample was naive CD4+ T cells sorted from blood. Receptor source: a man in his late teens or twenties in good health. Each CDR3 is given with its conserved first and last residue. The order of the fields is V gene, CDR3 length, D gene, clone size, J gene, CDR3 protein, CDR3 DNA. A D gene is named only where the DNA matches it firmly. The size entry is marked missing in some rows and otherwise reads once, few, many or a size class.

v_gene: TRBV27; len: 14; d_gene: -; abundance: -; j_gene: TRBJ2-1; CDR3aa: CASKTGRTYNEQFF; CDR3nt: TGTGCCAGCAAGACAGGGAGGACCTACAATGAGCAGTTCTTC
v_gene: TRBV27; len: 15; d_gene: TRBD1; abundance: -; j_gene: TRBJ1-5; CDR3aa: CASSPGTGSNQPQHF; CDR3nt: TGTGCCAGCAGTCCTGGGACAGGGAGCAATCAGCCCCAGCATTTT
v_gene: TRBV7-8; len: 13; d_gene: -; abundance: -; j_gene: TRBJ2-7; CDR3aa: CASSSGTSYEQYF; CDR3nt: TGTGCCAGCAGCTCCGGGACATCCTACGAGCAGTACTTC
v_gene: TRBV7-3; len: 12; d_gene: -; abundance: -; j_gene: TRBJ2-7; CDR3aa: CASSLSSYEQYF; CDR3nt: TGTGCCAGCAGCCTTAGCTCCTACGAGCAGTACTTC
v_gene: TRBV25-1; len: 15; d_gene: -; abundance: -; j_gene: TRBJ1-1; CDR3aa: CASSSGLLMNTEAFF; CDR3nt: TGTGCCAGCAGTAGCGGGTTACTTATGAACACTGAAGCTTTCTTT
v_gene: TRBV7-3; len: 16; d_gene: -; abundance: -; j_gene: TRBJ2-5; CDR3aa: CASSLTPGPSRVTQYF; CDR3nt: TGTGCCAGCAGCTTAACACCGGGACCGAGCCGGGTGACCCAGTACTTC
v_gene: TRBV5-1; len: 16; d_gene: -; abundance: -; j_gene: TRBJ2-2; CDR3aa: CASSPGKTGYTGELFF; CDR3nt: TGCGCCAGCAGCCCGGGAAAAACAGGGTACACCGGGGAGCTGTTTTTT
v_gene: TRBV27; len: 13; d_gene: -; abundance: -; j_gene: TRBJ2-7; CDR3aa: CASSYRKSYEQYF; CDR3nt: TGTGCCAGCAGTTACCGTAAATCCTACGAGCAGTACTTC
v_gene: TRBV13; len: 15; d_gene: TRBD2; abundance: -; j_gene: TRBJ2-1; CDR3aa: CASSFGGGSYNEQFF; CDR3nt: TGTGCCAGCAGCTTCGGCGGGGGCTCCTACAATGAGCAGTTCTTC
v_gene: TRBV10-3; len: 13; d_gene: -; abundance: -; j_gene: TRBJ2-3; CDR3aa: CAISEKGSDTQYF; CDR3nt: TGTGCCATCAGTGAAAAGGGATCGGATACGCAGTATTTT
v_gene: TRBV6-1; len: 15; d_gene: -; abundance: -; j_gene: TRBJ1-3; CDR3aa: CASSTPGVSGNTIYF; CDR3nt: TGTGCCAGCAGTACCCCAGGGGTCTCTGGAAACACCATATATTTT
v_gene: TRBV9; len: 15; d_gene: -; abundance: -; j_gene: TRBJ2-5; CDR3aa: CASSSDSGEGETQYF; CDR3nt: TGTGCCAGCAGCAGTGACTCGGGAGAGGGAGAGACCCAGTACTTC
v_gene: TRBV6-1; len: 13; d_gene: TRBD1; abundance: few; j_gene: TRBJ1-6; CDR3aa: CASSPDRGSPLHF; CDR3nt: TGTGCCAGCAGTCCCGACAGGGGGTCACCCCTCCACTTT
v_gene: TRBV5-1; len: 15; d_gene: TRBD2; abundance: -; j_gene: TRBJ2-5; CDR3aa: CASSHGAGNQETQYF; CDR3nt: TGCGCCAGCAGCCACGGAGCGGGGAACCAAGAGACCCAGTACTTC
v_gene: TRBV5-4; len: 13; d_gene: -; abundance: -; j_gene: TRBJ2-3; CDR3aa: CASSLWGRHTQYF; CDR3nt: TGTGCCAGCAGCTTGTGGGGGCGCCATACGCAGTATTTT